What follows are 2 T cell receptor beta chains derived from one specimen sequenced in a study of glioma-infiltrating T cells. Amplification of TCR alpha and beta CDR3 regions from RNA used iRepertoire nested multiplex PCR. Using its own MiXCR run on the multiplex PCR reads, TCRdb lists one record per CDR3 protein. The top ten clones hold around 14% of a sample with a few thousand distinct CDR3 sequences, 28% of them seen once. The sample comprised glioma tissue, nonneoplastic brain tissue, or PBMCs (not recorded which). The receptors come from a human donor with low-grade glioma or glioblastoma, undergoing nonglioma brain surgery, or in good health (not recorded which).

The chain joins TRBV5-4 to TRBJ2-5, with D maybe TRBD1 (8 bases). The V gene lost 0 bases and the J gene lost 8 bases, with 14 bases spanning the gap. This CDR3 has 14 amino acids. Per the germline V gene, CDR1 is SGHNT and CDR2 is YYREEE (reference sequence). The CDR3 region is CASSLDRGGKTQYF. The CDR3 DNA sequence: TGTGCCAGCAGCTTGGACAGGGGGGGAAAAACCCAGTACTTC.

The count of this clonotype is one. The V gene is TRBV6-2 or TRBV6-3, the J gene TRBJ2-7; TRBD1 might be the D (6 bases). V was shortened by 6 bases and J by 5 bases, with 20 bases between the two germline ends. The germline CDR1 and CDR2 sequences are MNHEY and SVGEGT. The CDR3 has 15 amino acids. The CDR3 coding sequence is TGTGCCAGCAGACCGTTCAGGGGCCAAACCAACGAGCAGTACTTC. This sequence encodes CASRPFRGQTNEQYF.